These 16 T cell receptor beta chains were sequenced from one sample in a study of T cell responses to AZD1222 COVID-19 vaccine. The protocol was immunoSEQ multiplex PCR, while the TCRdb copy is restricted to in-frame clones and leaves out a portion. This sample has about 90,000 clones, with 85% found just once. Sequencing used peripheral blood, obtained 28 days after the second AZD1222 dose. These receptors were obtained from an adult who received the AZD1222 COVID-19 vaccine.

This clone was detected a few times. The genes are TRBV4-3 and TRBJ2-1; D is undetermined. The CDR3 spans 14 residues. Germline lookup yields CDR1 LGHNA and CDR2 YSLEER. V was clipped by 1 base and J by 4 bases, with 8 bases between them. The CDR3 reads CASSQVGFYNEQFF. DNA for the CDR3: TGCGCCAGCAGCCAAGTAGGGTTTTACAATGAGCAGTTCTTC.

J is TRBJ1-2 and V is TRBV5-6; tentative D call: TRBD1 (6 bases). CDR1 is SGHDT, CDR2 YYEEEE, per germline. The CDR3 is 14 residues long. Trimming took 0 bases from V and 6 from J, leaving 12 bases between them. The CDR3 DNA is TGTGCCAGCAGCTTGGACGCAGGGGTGGATGGCTACACCTTC. This encodes CASSLDAGVDGYTF.

The CDR3 DNA reads as TGTGCCAGCAGCTCCTGGGACAGCTTTTCCCTCTACGAGCAGTACTTC. This gives the protein CASSSWDSFSLYEQYF. The chain combines TRBV7-9 with TRBJ2-7; 7 bases agree with TRBD1. Trimming took 4 bases from V and 3 from J; bases not matched to a gene: 12. Germline CDR1 is SEHNR and CDR2 is FQNEAQ (reference sequence). The CDR3 is 16 residues long.

The chain is built from TRBV20-1 and TRBJ1-1; D is unresolved. CDR1 and CDR2 from the germline V gene are DFQATT and SNEGSKA (reference sequence). V was trimmed by 5 bases and J by 3 bases, leaving 7 bases between them. CDR3 length equals 11 residues. Here the CDR3 reads CSASPHTEAFF. The CDR3 DNA reads TGCAGTGCTTCCCCCCACACTGAAGCTTTCTTT.

Details on this clone: The sample has other DNA sequences that encode this CDR3 too. The V call is TRBV2, the J call TRBJ2-3; 7 bases agree with TRBD1. Germline loops: CDR1 SNHLY, CDR2 FYNNEI. The CDR3 covers 19 residues. With 6 bases clipped from V and 0 bases from J, the junction kept 18 bases outside the gene matches. The CDR3 region is CASSDGATGTIPSTDTQYF. CDR3 DNA: TGTGCCAGCAGCGACGGTGCGACAGGGACGATACCTAGCACAGATACGCAGTATTTT.

This clone was seen only once. The CDR3 DNA sequence: TGTGCCGGGTCGGGACAGACCACAGATACGCAGTATTTT. Translated: CAGSGQTTDTQYF. The rearrangement links TRBV2 to TRBJ2-3, with 7 nucleotides matching TRBD1. Losses at the gene ends were 11 bases for V and 2 bases for J; bases not matched to a gene: 7. CDR3 length: 13 residues. Looked up from germline, CDR1 is SNHLY and CDR2 is FYNNEI.

The chain recombines TRBV2 with TRBJ1-5, with 7 bases lining up with TRBD1. After removal of 8 bases from V and 2 bases from J, the junction contained 0 bases not matched to a gene. Looked up from germline, CDR1 is SNHLY and CDR2 is FYNNEI. The CDR3 loop spans 12 amino acids. The DNA of the CDR3 is TGTGCCAGCGACAGGGGCAATCAGCCCCAGCATTTT. Its protein product is CASDRGNQPQHF.

This rearrangement joins TRBV27 to TRBJ2-1, with D tentatively TRBD2 (5 bases). This CDR3 has 15 amino acids. Germline-derived CDR1 and CDR2 are MNHEY and SMNVEV (reference sequence). The ends were cut back, 8 bases at V and 8 bases at J, with 22 bases in the middle. Written as DNA, the CDR3 is TGTGCCAGCGAAGATCGGTCCCGGGATGGGGATGAGCAGTTCTTC. Translation gives CASEDRSRDGDEQFF.

The chain has TRBV27 and TRBJ2-5; D is possibly TRBD1 or TRBD2 (6 bases each). The V gene lost 5 bases and the J gene lost 5 bases, with 15 bases spanning the gap. The germline V gene encodes CDR1 MNHEY and CDR2 SMNVEV (reference sequence). This CDR3 region has 14 residues. CDR3 region: CASSVERRGETQYF. As DNA, the CDR3 is TGTGCCAGCAGTGTGGAGCGGAGGGGGGAGACCCAGTACTTC.

This rearrangement joins TRBV4-2 to TRBJ2-2; maybe TRBD2 (5 bases). Germline CDR1 is LGHNA and CDR2 is YNFKEQ. V lost 0 bases and J 2 bases, leaving 13 bases between the germline ends. The CDR3 totals 17 residues. CDR3 in DNA: TGTGCCAGCAGCCAAGATCCGGATAGCGCCAACACCGGGGAGCTGTTTTTT. This codes for CASSQDPDSANTGELFF.

The V and J genes are TRBV10-3 and TRBJ2-7, with D perhaps matching TRBD1 (5 bases). Germline CDR1 reads ENHRY; CDR2 reads SYGVKD. The CDR3 contains 14 residues. V was pared by 10 bases and J by 2 bases, with 18 bases between. CDR3 sequence: CATTTGKEPYEQYF. The CDR3 DNA is TGTGCCACCACTACAGGAAAAGAGCCCTACGAGCAGTACTTC.

The chain uses TRBV4-3 and TRBJ1-1; D gene unclear. The V gene's germline CDR1 is LGHNA and CDR2 YSLEER. Deletions cut 0 bases from V and 4 bases from J, with 12 bases between. This CDR3 has 15 amino acids. This CDR3 reads CASSQDRRRATEAFF. The CDR3 bases are TGCGCCAGCAGCCAAGATCGACGGAGAGCCACTGAAGCTTTCTTT.

This rearrangement joins TRBV6-5 to TRBJ1-4; D gene ambiguous. CDR1 and CDR2 (germline): MNHEY, SVGAGI. V was cut by 9 bases and J by 6 bases, with 8 bases left in between. The CDR3 totals 11 residues. The CDR3 DNA reads TGTGCCAGTCAGCTCGATGAAAAACTGTTTTTT. This encodes CASQLDEKLFF.

The J gene is TRBJ1-1, the V gene TRBV6-5; no reliable D call. The V end was cut by 2 bases, the J end by 1 base, with 11 bases between. The germline gives CDR1 MNHEY, CDR2 SVGAGI. This CDR3 is 15 amino acids long. For the CDR3, the DNA is TGTGCCAGCAGTTACACTCTCCTAGCGAACACTGAAGCTTTCTTT. This sequence encodes CASSYTLLANTEAFF.

The chain joins TRBV30 to TRBJ2-7; TRBD1 aligns across 9 bases. Germline V gene lookup returns CDR1 GTSNPN and CDR2 SVGIG (reference sequence). V shed 0 bases and J 4 bases; nucleotides not matched to a gene: 7. This CDR3 comprises 15 residues. CDR3 protein: CAWSVLGTGRYEQYF. CDR3 DNA: TGTGCCTGGAGTGTACTTGGGACAGGGAGATACGAGCAGTACTTC.

This clone was detected a few times. In DNA, the CDR3 is TGTGCCAGCAGCTCCGGGGTGGCTAGACCTCGGGAGGGCCAATACGAGCAGTACTTC. The encoded protein is CASSSGVARPREGQYEQYF. The chain joins TRBV5-4 to TRBJ2-7; 8 bases match TRBD2. V shed 3 bases and J 4 bases; nucleotides not matched to a gene: 21. Germline assignment: CDR1 SGHNT and CDR2 YYREEE (reference sequence). The CDR3 consists of 19 residues.